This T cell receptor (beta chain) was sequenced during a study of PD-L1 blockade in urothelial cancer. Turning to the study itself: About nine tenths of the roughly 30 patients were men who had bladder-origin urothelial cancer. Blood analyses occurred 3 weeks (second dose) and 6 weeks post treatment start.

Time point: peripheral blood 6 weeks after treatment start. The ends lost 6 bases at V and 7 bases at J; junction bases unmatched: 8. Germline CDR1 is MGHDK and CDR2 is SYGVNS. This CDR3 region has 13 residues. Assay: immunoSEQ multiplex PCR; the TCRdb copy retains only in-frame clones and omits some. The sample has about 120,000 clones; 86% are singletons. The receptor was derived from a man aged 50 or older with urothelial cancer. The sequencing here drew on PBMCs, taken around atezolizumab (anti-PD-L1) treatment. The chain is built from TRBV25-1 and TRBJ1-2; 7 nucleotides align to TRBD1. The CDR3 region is CASRGLTGFGYTF. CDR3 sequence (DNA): TGTGCCAGCAGGGGCCTGACAGGGTTTGGCTACACCTTC.